Listed below are T cell receptor beta chains from one sample, sequenced in a study of technical replicates of blood from a few donors. Measured with immunoSEQ multiplex PCR; TCRdb has only the in-frame clones, and not every one. Among 75,000 to 90,000 clones, approximately 96% were seen once, and the ten largest hold about 0.34%. The specimen sequenced was T cells isolated from PBMCs. Every receptor here comes from a human donor in good health. Each CDR3 is given with its conserved first and last residue. D genes are given only for firm matches. Rows may omit the clone size; those that give it use once, few, many or a size class.

d_call: NA
j_call: TRBJ1-1
clone_size: NA
v_call: TRBV11-3
cdr3_nt: TGTGCCAGCAGCCGTACAGGGAACATGAACACTGAAGCTTTCTTT
cdr3_aa: CASSRTGNMNTEAFF

d_call: NA
j_call: TRBJ2-2
clone_size: NA
v_call: TRBV9
cdr3_nt: TGTGCCAGCAGCCCGTCTGGAGTAGACACCGGGGAGCTGTTTTTT
cdr3_aa: CASSPSGVDTGELFF

d_call: TRBD1
j_call: TRBJ2-7
clone_size: NA
v_call: TRBV27
cdr3_nt: TGTGCCAGCAGTTTGGAGGACAGGTCCTACGAGCAGTACTTC
cdr3_aa: CASSLEDRSYEQYF

d_call: TRBD2
j_call: TRBJ2-1
clone_size: NA
v_call: TRBV6-4
cdr3_nt: TGTGCCAGCAGTCGTACTAGCGGGAGGGCCAATGAGCAGTTCTTC
cdr3_aa: CASSRTSGRANEQFF

d_call: NA
j_call: TRBJ2-7
clone_size: NA
v_call: TRBV29-1
cdr3_nt: TGCAGCGTTGAACACCGATCCGAAAGGGGGTTCTACGAGCAGTACTTC
cdr3_aa: CSVEHRSERGFYEQYF

d_call: NA
j_call: TRBJ2-3
clone_size: NA
v_call: TRBV5-1
cdr3_nt: TGCGCCAGCAGCTTTGCTTTATGGGGCGGCACAGATACGCAGTATTTT
cdr3_aa: CASSFALWGGTDTQYF

d_call: TRBD1
j_call: TRBJ1-3
clone_size: NA
v_call: TRBV28
cdr3_nt: TGTGCCAGCAGTCGCCGTGGGACAGTCTCTGGAAACACCATATATTTT
cdr3_aa: CASSRRGTVSGNTIYF

d_call: NA
j_call: TRBJ2-2
clone_size: NA
v_call: TRBV4-1
cdr3_nt: TGCGCCAGCAGGTTTCAGGGGCCCATCACCGGGGAGCTGTTTTTT
cdr3_aa: CASRFQGPITGELFF

d_call: TRBD2
j_call: TRBJ2-2
clone_size: once
v_call: TRBV6-1
cdr3_nt: TGTGCCAGCAGTGGACTAGCGGGAGAGGCCGGGGAGCTGTTTTTT
cdr3_aa: CASSGLAGEAGELFF

d_call: TRBD2
j_call: TRBJ2-2
clone_size: NA
v_call: TRBV5-1
cdr3_nt: TGCGCCAGCAGCTTGGGTGTAGCGGGAGGCACCGGGGAGCTGTTTTTT
cdr3_aa: CASSLGVAGGTGELFF

d_call: TRBD1
j_call: TRBJ1-2
clone_size: NA
v_call: TRBV6-4
cdr3_nt: TGTGCCAGCAGGCCATACCCAAACAGGGGAAGGGACTATGGCTACACCTTC
cdr3_aa: CASRPYPNRGRDYGYTF

d_call: TRBD1
j_call: TRBJ2-2
clone_size: NA
v_call: TRBV29-1
cdr3_nt: TGCAGCGTTGTAGGGGGCATAAGGGACACCGGGGAGCTGTTTTTT
cdr3_aa: CSVVGGIRDTGELFF

d_call: TRBD1
j_call: TRBJ2-5
clone_size: NA
v_call: TRBV5-1
cdr3_nt: TGCGCCAGCAGCTTGGACTCAGGACAGGAATGGGAGACCCAGTACTTC
cdr3_aa: CASSLDSGQEWETQYF

d_call: NA
j_call: TRBJ1-3
clone_size: once
v_call: TRBV7-2
cdr3_nt: TGTGCCAGCAGCTTAGTTATAGGACAAGGAAACACCATATATTTT
cdr3_aa: CASSLVIGQGNTIYF

d_call: TRBD1
j_call: TRBJ1-1
clone_size: NA
v_call: TRBV9
cdr3_nt: TGTGCCAGCGTAGGACAGGAAAACACTGAAGCTTTCTTT
cdr3_aa: CASVGQENTEAFF

d_call: TRBD1
j_call: TRBJ1-1
clone_size: NA
v_call: TRBV30
cdr3_nt: TGTGCCTGGACCGGACAGGGGGCTAGTTTGAAAGCTTTCTTT
cdr3_aa: CAWTGQGASLKAFF

d_call: NA
j_call: TRBJ2-7
clone_size: NA
v_call: TRBV10-2
cdr3_nt: TGCGCCAGCAGTTCTCCCCGGGGCGAGCAGTACTTC
cdr3_aa: CASSSPRGEQYF

d_call: TRBD1
j_call: TRBJ2-7
clone_size: NA
v_call: TRBV29-1
cdr3_nt: TGCAGCGTTGAGACAGGGGTGACCTACGAGCAGTACTTC
cdr3_aa: CSVETGVTYEQYF

d_call: NA
j_call: TRBJ2-1
clone_size: NA
v_call: TRBV28
cdr3_nt: TGTGCCAGCAGTTTGCGGCCCCCGACCTACAATGAGCAGTTCTTC
cdr3_aa: CASSLRPPTYNEQFF

d_call: TRBD1
j_call: TRBJ1-5
clone_size: NA
v_call: TRBV6-5
cdr3_nt: TGTGCCAGCAGAACAGGGACAGGGGGTCAGCCCCAGCATTTT
cdr3_aa: CASRTGTGGQPQHF

d_call: TRBD1
j_call: TRBJ1-1
clone_size: NA
v_call: TRBV11-3
cdr3_nt: TGTGCCAGCAGCTTAACAGGGGGCCTCACTGAAGCTTTCTTT
cdr3_aa: CASSLTGGLTEAFF

d_call: TRBD2
j_call: TRBJ2-1
clone_size: NA
v_call: TRBV10-2
cdr3_nt: TGCGCCAGCGGGACTAGCGGGCGCCTCAATGAGCAGTTCTTC
cdr3_aa: CASGTSGRLNEQFF

d_call: NA
j_call: TRBJ1-1
clone_size: few
v_call: TRBV18
cdr3_nt: TGTGCCAGCTCACCTGGGGGACTGGACACTGAAGCTTTCTTT
cdr3_aa: CASSPGGLDTEAFF

d_call: NA
j_call: TRBJ1-2
clone_size: NA
v_call: TRBV28
cdr3_nt: TGTGCCAGCAGCTCACAGGTTATGAACTATGGCTACACCTTC
cdr3_aa: CASSSQVMNYGYTF

d_call: TRBD2
j_call: TRBJ2-7
clone_size: NA
v_call: TRBV19
cdr3_nt: TGTGCCAGTAGTATAGATGGGAGCGGGAGCTCCTACGAGCAGTACTTC
cdr3_aa: CASSIDGSGSSYEQYF

d_call: NA
j_call: TRBJ1-5
clone_size: once
v_call: TRBV7-2
cdr3_nt: TGTGCCAGCAGCTCGACAGGACAGCCCCAGCATTTT
cdr3_aa: CASSSTGQPQHF

d_call: NA
j_call: TRBJ2-2
clone_size: NA
v_call: TRBV11-3
cdr3_nt: TGTGCCAGCAGCCAAACAGGGACCACCGGGGAGCTGTTTTTT
cdr3_aa: CASSQTGTTGELFF

d_call: NA
j_call: TRBJ2-7
clone_size: NA
v_call: TRBV4-1
cdr3_nt: TGCGCCAGCAGCCAAGACGAGACTAGTGGCAGCGAGCAGTACTTC
cdr3_aa: CASSQDETSGSEQYF

d_call: NA
j_call: TRBJ2-1
clone_size: NA
v_call: TRBV7-2
cdr3_nt: TGTGCCAGCAGCCTCGGAGGGTCCCACAATGAGCAGTTCTTC
cdr3_aa: CASSLGGSHNEQFF

d_call: NA
j_call: TRBJ2-3
clone_size: once
v_call: TRBV5-4
cdr3_nt: TGTGCCAGCAGCTTCGCTAGCCTTTTTAGCACAGATACGCAGTATTTT
cdr3_aa: CASSFASLFSTDTQYF

d_call: NA
j_call: TRBJ2-1
clone_size: NA
v_call: TRBV5-4
cdr3_nt: TGTGCCAGCAGCAGCGGGACAGGCGAGCAGTTCTTC
cdr3_aa: CASSSGTGEQFF

d_call: NA
j_call: TRBJ2-3
clone_size: NA
v_call: TRBV30
cdr3_nt: TGTGCCTGGGCCCCAGTAACAGATACGCAGTATTTT
cdr3_aa: CAWAPVTDTQYF

d_call: NA
j_call: TRBJ1-2
clone_size: NA
v_call: TRBV28
cdr3_nt: TGTGCCAGCAGTTTATGGGACACTGTCCCTAACTATGGCTACACCTTC
cdr3_aa: CASSLWDTVPNYGYTF

d_call: NA
j_call: TRBJ2-1
clone_size: NA
v_call: TRBV18
cdr3_nt: TGTGCCAGCTCACCAGTCAGGGGCAATGAGCAGTTCTTC
cdr3_aa: CASSPVRGNEQFF

d_call: TRBD1
j_call: TRBJ1-3
clone_size: NA
v_call: TRBV6-6
cdr3_nt: TGTGCCAGCAGACAGGGGACGGGAAACACCATATATTTT
cdr3_aa: CASRQGTGNTIYF

d_call: NA
j_call: TRBJ2-5
clone_size: NA
v_call: TRBV7-3
cdr3_nt: TGTGCCAGCAGCTTACTGCCCAACCTAGCTCCAGCGGAGACCCAGTACTTC
cdr3_aa: CASSLLPNLAPAETQYF

d_call: NA
j_call: TRBJ2-6
clone_size: NA
v_call: TRBV30
cdr3_nt: TGTGCCTGGAGCAAATGGGGGGAATCTGGGGCCAACGTCCTGACTTTC
cdr3_aa: CAWSKWGESGANVLTF

d_call: NA
j_call: TRBJ2-5
clone_size: NA
v_call: TRBV6-5
cdr3_nt: TGTGCCAGCAGGCGGAAACAAGAGACCCAGTACTTC
cdr3_aa: CASRRKQETQYF

d_call: TRBD2
j_call: TRBJ2-2
clone_size: NA
v_call: TRBV9
cdr3_nt: TGTGCCAGCAGCGTAACTAGCGGGTATAACGGGGAGCTGTTTTTT
cdr3_aa: CASSVTSGYNGELFF

d_call: TRBD1
j_call: TRBJ1-2
clone_size: NA
v_call: TRBV7-2
cdr3_nt: TGTGCCAGCAGCTTGGATTTGACAGGGGCTAACTATGGCTACACCTTC
cdr3_aa: CASSLDLTGANYGYTF

d_call: NA
j_call: TRBJ1-1
clone_size: NA
v_call: TRBV21-1
cdr3_nt: TGTGCCAGCCCTCAGGCTTACGGAAGTGGTGAAGCTTTCTTT
cdr3_aa: CASPQAYGSGEAFF

d_call: TRBD2
j_call: TRBJ2-2
clone_size: NA
v_call: TRBV19
cdr3_nt: TGTGCCAGTAGTTTTGCGGGAGGGAACGTGGGGGAGCTGTTTTTT
cdr3_aa: CASSFAGGNVGELFF

d_call: NA
j_call: TRBJ2-7
clone_size: NA
v_call: TRBV2
cdr3_nt: TGTGCCAGCAGTTTCGTCCTCTCCTACGAGCAGTACTTC
cdr3_aa: CASSFVLSYEQYF

d_call: NA
j_call: TRBJ2-1
clone_size: NA
v_call: TRBV5-1
cdr3_nt: TGCGCCAGCAGCTTGGAACGCCTAATTGATGAGCAGTTCTTC
cdr3_aa: CASSLERLIDEQFF

d_call: TRBD1
j_call: TRBJ1-2
clone_size: NA
v_call: TRBV6-6
cdr3_nt: TGTGCCAGCAGTTACTTAGACAGGGGGCAAGGCTACACCTTC
cdr3_aa: CASSYLDRGQGYTF

d_call: NA
j_call: TRBJ1-5
clone_size: NA
v_call: TRBV4-1
cdr3_nt: TGCGCCAGCAGCCAAGATCCGCCCCCGGCAGGGGTCATTCATTTT
cdr3_aa: CASSQDPPPAGVIHF

d_call: NA
j_call: TRBJ1-2
clone_size: once
v_call: TRBV28
cdr3_nt: TGTGCCAGCAGCCTAGGGGGTTCTAACTATGGCTACACCTTC
cdr3_aa: CASSLGGSNYGYTF

d_call: NA
j_call: TRBJ2-5
clone_size: once
v_call: TRBV27
cdr3_nt: TGTGCCAGCAGGAAGGTCCCAGACTACGATCTAGAGACCCAGTACTTC
cdr3_aa: CASRKVPDYDLETQYF